Presented here are 22 T cell receptor beta chains from one specimen sequenced in a study of T cell repertoires in cytomegalovirus infection. Via MiXCR, TCRdb re-called the reads, giving one row per CDR3 protein. The table includes about 310,000 distinct CDR3 sequences, about a sixth detected once. The specimen sequenced was PBMCs. These receptors were taken from a human donor in good health (CMV status not recorded). Some clones in this sample may be carry-over from other donors' samples.

The chain carries TRBV5-8 and TRBJ1-4, with D perhaps TRBD1 (6 bases). Trimming took 3 bases from V and 4 from J, leaving 16 bases between them. CDR1 is SGHTS, CDR2 YDEGEE, per germline. This CDR3 region has 16 residues. The CDR3 loop is CASSSGTTGLNEKLFF. The CDR3, as DNA: TGTGCCAGCAGCTCAGGGACGACAGGTCTTAATGAAAAACTGTTTTTT. Full variable domain (remainder filled in from reference TRBV5-8 and TRBJ1-4): EAGVTQSPTHLIKTRGQQATLRCSPISGHTSVYWYQQALGLGLQFLLWYDEGEERNRGNFPPRFSGRQFPNYSSELNVNALELEDSALYLCASSSGTTGLNEKLFFGSGTQLSVL.

This clonotype was observed at least ten times. The chain has TRBV12-3 or TRBV12-4 and TRBJ1-3; D may be TRBD1 (5 bases). The V end was cut by 3 bases, the J end by 3 bases, with 12 bases between. The CDR3 sequence is 15 residues long. The CDR3 DNA is TGTGCCAGCAGTTTGCCGGGGACCCTTGGAAACACCATATATTTT. Its translation: CASSLPGTLGNTIYF.

This clonotype was found many times. V is TRBV12-3 or TRBV12-4 and J is TRBJ2-1; D could derive from TRBD1 or TRBD2 (5 bases each). CDR3 length equals 14 residues. V shed 2 bases and J shed 5 bases, with 10 bases lying between them. CDR3 sequence reads: CASSLTGTNNEQFF. Here the CDR3 DNA reads TGTGCCAGCAGTTTAACTGGGACCAACAATGAGCAGTTCTTC.

This clonotype was counted many times. The chain carries TRBV7-2 and TRBJ1-4; D is unclear. Between the trimmed V and J ends, which lost 3 bases and 8 bases, there was a span of 13 bases. The CDR3 spans 14 residues. Germline V gene lookup returns CDR1 SGHTA and CDR2 FQGNSA. CDR3 coding DNA: TGTGCCAGCAGCTTGGGCGGCGGGAGAGAAAAACTGTTTTTT. This encodes CASSLGGGREKLFF. Supplemented by reference TRBV7-2 and TRBJ1-4, the full variable domain reads GAGVSQSPSNKVTEKGKDVELRCDPISGHTALYWYRQSLGQGLEFLIYFQGNSAPDKSGLPSDRFSAERTGGSVSTLTIQRTQQEDSAVYLCASSLGGGREKLFFGSGTQLSVL.

V and J are TRBV7-9 and TRBJ2-5, with 8 bases aligning to TRBD2. V lost 5 bases to trimming and J lost 4 bases; unmatched junction nucleotides: 15. The length of the CDR3 is 17 residues. CDR1 and CDR2 (germline): SEHNR, FQNEAQ (reference sequence). The CDR3 here is CASSRGGTPGLGETQYF. Here the CDR3 DNA reads TGTGCCAGCAGCCGGGGGGGGACCCCGGGACTCGGAGAGACCCAGTACTTC.

At least ten counts were recorded for this clonotype. The chain recombines TRBV7-2 with TRBJ1-5; D gene ambiguous. Per germline, CDR1 SGHTA and CDR2 FQGNSA. V was cut by 2 bases and J by 2 bases, with 19 bases left in between. This CDR3 is built from 18 residues. The CDR3 nucleotides read TGTGCCAGCAGCTTAAATGCCCTGGGAGTATACGGCAATCAGCCCCAGCATTTT. It yields the protein CASSLNALGVYGNQPQHF.

This clonotype was counted only a few times. The V call is TRBV6-1, the J call TRBJ1-6, with TRBD1 as a possible D gene (5 bases). CDR1 MNHNS and CDR2 SASEGT come from the germline V gene. The CDR3 has 14 amino acids. Trimming left V 6 bases short and J 8 bases short, with 14 bases between. CDR3 in DNA: TGTGCCAGCAGGACGGGACTCCTGGATTCACCCCTCCACTTT. It codes for CASRTGLLDSPLHF.

V gene TRBV5-5 combines with J gene TRBJ2-5, with TRBD2 matching 12 bases. CDR3 length: 15 amino acids. Germline values: CDR1 SGHKS, CDR2 YYEKEE (reference sequence). V trimming: 0 bases; J trimming: 5 bases; junction bases outside the gene matches: 2. DNA for the CDR3: TGTGCCAGCAGCTTGGGGACTAGCGGGGTGGAGACCCAGTACTTC. Its protein product is CASSLGTSGVETQYF.

This clonotype has a count of ten or more. The gene calls are TRBV7-2 and TRBJ2-3; 9 nucleotides align to TRBD2. V lost 1 base to trimming and J lost 2 bases; unmatched junction nucleotides: 10. The germline gives CDR1 SGHTA, CDR2 FQGNSA. The CDR3 sequence is 18 residues long. CDR3 residues: CASSLVGGSGGLTDTQYF. DNA for the CDR3: TGTGCCAGCAGCTTAGTCGGCGGTAGCGGGGGCCTCACAGATACGCAGTATTTT.

The CDR3 DNA sequence: TGTGCCACCAGTGATTTGTTCGGAACGGAGAGGTACTTC. It specifies CATSDLFGTERYF. J is TRBJ2-7 and V is TRBV24-1; D remains ambiguous. The V and J ends lost 0 bases and 12 bases respectively, with 14 bases between them. The CDR3 is 13 amino acids. Germline assignment: CDR1 KGHDR and CDR2 SFDVKD.

This clonotype was found many times. The chain has TRBV4-3 and TRBJ2-5; D is perhaps TRBD2 (5 bases). Trimming took off 4 bases at V and 2 bases at J, with 11 bases between the two ends. Germline assignment: CDR1 LGHNA and CDR2 YSLEER. This CDR3 spans 14 amino acids. The chain's CDR3 is CASSREGGQETQYF. Here the CDR3 DNA reads TGCGCCAGCAGCCGAGAAGGAGGACAAGAGACCCAGTACTTC.

This clonotype was recorded many times. This chain connects TRBV7-8 to TRBJ2-4, with D perhaps TRBD1 (6 bases). In germline, CDR1 is SGHVS, CDR2 FQNEAQ. Trimming took 1 base from V and 2 from J, leaving 12 bases between them. The CDR3 has 16 residues. CDR3 residues: CASSLGGGLTKNIQYF. The CDR3 region has the DNA TGTGCCAGCAGCTTAGGAGGGGGATTAACCAAAAACATTCAGTACTTC.

The chain is built from TRBV6-6 and TRBJ1-4; TRBD1 aligns across 7 bases. Germline CDR1 reads MNHNY; CDR2 reads SVGAGI (reference sequence). This CDR3 comprises 14 residues. J was trimmed by 7 bases and V by 11 bases; bases with no gene match: 13. CDR3 DNA sequence: TGTGCCGGGCGAGAAGGGGGCGAGATTGAAAAACTGTTTTTT. It encodes CAGREGGEIEKLFF.

The genes are TRBV2 and TRBJ2-7; D is tentatively TRBD1 or TRBD2 (5 bases each). Germline assignment: CDR1 SNHLY and CDR2 FYNNEI. V was shortened by 1 base and J by 7 bases, with 17 bases between the two germline ends. This CDR3 has 15 residues. CDR3 sequence reads: CASSEGQGPWEEQYF. The CDR3 coding sequence is TGTGCCAGCAGTGAAGGTCAGGGCCCCTGGGAGGAGCAGTACTTC.

The chain carries TRBV12-3 or TRBV12-4 and TRBJ1-5; D ambiguous. The CDR3 consists of 13 residues. V lost 8 bases and J lost 4, with 12 bases in between. CDR3 residues: CASSAQRNQPQHF. The CDR3 DNA is TGTGCCAGCTCTGCCCAGCGGAATCAGCCCCAGCATTTT.

This clonotype appeared a few times. The chain combines TRBV3-1 with TRBJ2-7, with TRBD1 matching over 8 bases. Trimming took 0 bases from V and 5 from J; bases not matched to a gene: 6. CDR1 LGHDT and CDR2 YNNKEL come from the germline V gene (reference sequence). This CDR3 is 15 amino acids long. DNA of the CDR3: TGTGCCAGCAGCCAAGAAGGGGACAGGATGAACGAGCAGTACTTC. Encoded protein: CASSQEGDRMNEQYF.

This clonotype has ten or more counts. The rearrangement joins TRBV7-2 to TRBJ1-6; D is unclear. This CDR3 is built from 13 residues. Per germline, CDR1 SGHTA and CDR2 FQGNSA. Trimming cost V 1 base and J 7 bases, with 5 bases left between them. CDR3 loop: CASSLDQNSPLHF. For the CDR3, the DNA is TGTGCCAGCAGCTTAGACCAGAATTCACCCCTCCACTTT.

Only a few counts were recorded for this clonotype. The rearrangement uses TRBV20-1 and TRBJ1-5, with unresolved D. Germline values: CDR1 DFQATT, CDR2 SNEGSKA (reference sequence). There are 12 residues in the CDR3. Trimming took 6 bases from V and 5 from J, leaving 11 bases between them. This chain's CDR3 is CSALDTDQPQHF. In DNA form, the CDR3 reads TGCAGTGCCCTCGATACAGATCAGCCCCAGCATTTT.

In this sample, this clonotype turned up a few times. The genes are TRBV20-1 and TRBJ2-3; 9 bases agree with TRBD2. Germline CDR1 and CDR2: DFQATT and SNEGSKA (reference sequence). The CDR3 is 15 residues long. Losses at the gene ends were 3 bases for V and 4 bases for J; bases not matched to a gene: 8. The CDR3 loop reads CSARGGGAVADTQYF. The CDR3 DNA sequence: TGCAGTGCTAGGGGCGGGGGGGCCGTGGCAGATACGCAGTATTTT.

The CDR3 is CASSPLLVAERNTEAFF. CDR3 DNA sequence: TGTGCCAGCTCACCACTCCTCGTTGCAGAACGGAACACTGAAGCTTTCTTT. The V call is TRBV18, the J call TRBJ1-1; D is undetermined. V lost 1 base to trimming and J lost 1 base, with 16 bases between them. Germline CDR1 reads KGHSH; CDR2 reads LQKENI. The CDR3 sequence is 17 residues long.

In its sample, this clonotype was seen once. As the CDR3 is not closed by the conserved phenylalanine or tryptophan, this likely results from a read error. V gene TRBV13 combines with J gene TRBJ2-7; D possibly corresponds to TRBD2 (5 bases). This CDR3 has 14 residues. In germline, CDR1 is PRHDT, CDR2 FYEKMQ (reference sequence). V lost 5 bases and J lost 5, with 16 bases in between. This CDR3 is CASSPHLRGNEQYS. CDR3 nucleotide sequence: TGTGCCAGCAGCCCCCACCTACGGGGAAACGAGCAGTACTCC.

This clonotype has just a few counts. This chain links TRBV18 with TRBJ1-2, with a weak D call TRBD1 (5 bases). Germline lookup yields CDR1 KGHSH and CDR2 LQKENI. The CDR3 is 14 amino acids. Trimming pared 2 bases from V and 3 bases from J, leaving 10 bases between. CDR3 DNA sequence: TGTGCCAGCTCACCATCAGGGAACCACTATGGCTACACCTTC. Residues: CASSPSGNHYGYTF.